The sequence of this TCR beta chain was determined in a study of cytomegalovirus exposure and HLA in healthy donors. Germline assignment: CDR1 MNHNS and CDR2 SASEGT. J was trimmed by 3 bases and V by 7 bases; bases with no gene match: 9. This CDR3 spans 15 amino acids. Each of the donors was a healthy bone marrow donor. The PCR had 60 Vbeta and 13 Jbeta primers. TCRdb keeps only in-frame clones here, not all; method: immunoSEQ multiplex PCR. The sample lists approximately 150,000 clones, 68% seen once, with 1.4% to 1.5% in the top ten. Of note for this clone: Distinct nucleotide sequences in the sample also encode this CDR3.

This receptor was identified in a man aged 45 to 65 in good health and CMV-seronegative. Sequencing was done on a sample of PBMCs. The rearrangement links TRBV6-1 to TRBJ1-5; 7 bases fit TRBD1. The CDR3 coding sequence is TGTGCCAGCAATCCGTCAGGGGGGATCAATCAGCCCCAGCATTTT. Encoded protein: CASNPSGGINQPQHF.